This T cell receptor beta chain was recovered during a study of Ad26.COV2.S vaccination and SARS-CoV-2 variants. Study in general: By the intramuscular route, Ad26.COV2.S was given once, or twice 56 days apart.

Sample treatment: around 19 received Ad26.COV2.S at low or high dose, single or two shots; about 5 received placebo; per-sample allocation not given. Day 63 after the first vaccine or placebo injection was the time point for sampling. Broader study findings: Breadth and depth estimates from TCRs may understate total T cell responses. Vaccinated and placebo-treated recipients had similar non-spike TCR breadth.

Repertoires were generated with immunoSEQ multiplex PCR, while TCRdb's copy carries only in-frame clones and drops some. Here the sample spans around 450,000 clones, about 89% being singletons. Regarding this clone: Its antigen remains unknown.

The sample consisted of peripheral blood, taken in a trial of Ad26.COV2.S vaccine versus placebo. This receptor was obtained from a person between 18 and 65 years old who received the Ad26.COV2.S COVID-19 vaccine or a placebo.

CDR3 residues: CASSPNQGVRGENEQYF. As DNA, the CDR3 is TGTGCCAGCTCACCTAACCAGGGCGTTCGGGGTGAAAACGAGCAGTACTTC. The rearrangement uses TRBV18 and TRBJ2-7, with D perhaps being TRBD1 or TRBD2 (5 bases each). The V and J ends lost 3 bases and 5 bases respectively, with 23 bases between them. Germline CDR1 is KGHSH and CDR2 is LQKENI. This CDR3 comprises 17 residues.